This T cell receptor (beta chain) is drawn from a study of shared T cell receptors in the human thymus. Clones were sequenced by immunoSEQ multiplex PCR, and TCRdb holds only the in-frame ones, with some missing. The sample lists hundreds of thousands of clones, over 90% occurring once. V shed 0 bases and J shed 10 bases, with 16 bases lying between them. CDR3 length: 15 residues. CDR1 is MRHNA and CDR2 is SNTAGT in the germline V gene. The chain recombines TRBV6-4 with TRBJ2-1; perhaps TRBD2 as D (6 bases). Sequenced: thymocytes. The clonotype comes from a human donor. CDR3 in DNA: TGTGCCAGCAGTGACTCGACTAGACAAATAAGGGAGCAGTTCTTC. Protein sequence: CASSDSTRQIREQFF.